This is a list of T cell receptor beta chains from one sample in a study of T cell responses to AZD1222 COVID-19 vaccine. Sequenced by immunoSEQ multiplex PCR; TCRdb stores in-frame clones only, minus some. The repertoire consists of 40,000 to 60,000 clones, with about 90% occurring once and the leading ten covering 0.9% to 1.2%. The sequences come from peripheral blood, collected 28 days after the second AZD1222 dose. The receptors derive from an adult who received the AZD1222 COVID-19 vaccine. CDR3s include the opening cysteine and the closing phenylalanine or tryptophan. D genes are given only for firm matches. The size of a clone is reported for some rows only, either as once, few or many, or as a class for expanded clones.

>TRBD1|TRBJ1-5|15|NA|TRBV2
TGTGCCAGCAGTGAAGAGGCAGGGGGTAATCAGCCCCAGCATTTT
CASSEEAGGNQPQHF
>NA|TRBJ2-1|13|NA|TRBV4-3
TGCGCCAGCAGGCGAGCAGGGGTCGATGAGCAGTTCTTC
CASRRAGVDEQFF
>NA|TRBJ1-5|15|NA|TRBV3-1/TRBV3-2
TGTGCCAGCAGCCAAGACTTAATTAGCAATCAGCCCCAGCATTTT
CASSQDLISNQPQHF
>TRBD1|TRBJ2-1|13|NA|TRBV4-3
TGCGCCAGCAGCCAAGGGACAGGGAATGAGCAGTTCTTC
CASSQGTGNEQFF
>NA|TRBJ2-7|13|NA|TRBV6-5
TGTGCCAGCAGTCCCAGGGTGGCCTACGAGCAGTACTTC
CASSPRVAYEQYF
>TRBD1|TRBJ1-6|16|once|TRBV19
TGTGCCAGTAGTGCCGGGACAGGGGGTTTTGGTTCACCCCTCCACTTT
CASSAGTGGFGSPLHF
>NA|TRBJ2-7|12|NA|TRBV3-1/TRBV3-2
TGTGCCAGCAGCCTCCTCAGCGGCGAGCAGTACTTC
CASSLLSGEQYF
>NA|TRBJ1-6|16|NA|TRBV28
TGTGCCAGCAGTTTATCGCTCTGGGGGCGAGGGTCACCCCTCCACTTT
CASSLSLWGRGSPLHF
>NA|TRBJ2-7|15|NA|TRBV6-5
TGTGCCAGCAGTTACCATCAGGGCGGAGGGGCCGAGCAGTACTTC
CASSYHQGGGAEQYF
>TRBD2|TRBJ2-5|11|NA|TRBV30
TGTGCCCGGGAGGGCCGAGAGACCCAGTACTTC
CAREGRETQYF
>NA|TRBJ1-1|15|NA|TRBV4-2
TGTGCCAGCAGCCGAAGTCTGACAGGCAACACTGAAGCTTTCTTT
CASSRSLTGNTEAFF
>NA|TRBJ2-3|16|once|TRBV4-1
TGCGCCAGCAGCCAAGAGATAGCGGCTAGCACAGATACGCAGTATTTT
CASSQEIAASTDTQYF
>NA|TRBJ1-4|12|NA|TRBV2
TGTGCCAGCTGCCAGGGCAGTGAAAAACTGTTTTTT
CASCQGSEKLFF
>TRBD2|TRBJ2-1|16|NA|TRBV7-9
TGTGCCAGCAGCGGGCAGAATAGCGGGAGGTTAGATGAGCAGTTCTTC
CASSGQNSGRLDEQFF
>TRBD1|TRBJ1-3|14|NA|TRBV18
TGTGCCAGCTCACCAGACAGGGATCGAAACACCATATATTTT
CASSPDRDRNTIYF
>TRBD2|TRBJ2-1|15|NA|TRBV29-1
TGCAGCGTTGAGACTAGCGGACTCTCCTACAATGAGCAGTTCTTC
CSVETSGLSYNEQFF
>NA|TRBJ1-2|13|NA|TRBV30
TGTGCCTGGAGTGTACGGCTGTACTATGGCTACACCTTC
CAWSVRLYYGYTF
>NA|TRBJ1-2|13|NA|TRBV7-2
TGTGCCAGCAGCTTAGGACCTAACTATGGCTACACCTTC
CASSLGPNYGYTF
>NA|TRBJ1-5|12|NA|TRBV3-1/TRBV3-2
TGTGCCAGCGCGCTTGGCAATCAGCCCCAGCATTTT
CASALGNQPQHF
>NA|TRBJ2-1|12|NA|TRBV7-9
TGTGCCAGCAGCTTAGTTTCGTGGGAGCAGTTCTTC
CASSLVSWEQFF
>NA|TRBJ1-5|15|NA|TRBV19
TGTGCCACCCGCGTGAGGGATATAAGCAATCAGCCCCAGCATTTT
CATRVRDISNQPQHF
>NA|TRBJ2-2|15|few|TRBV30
TGTGCCTGGAAGAGGGGCAAGACGAACACCGGGGAGCTGTTTTTT
CAWKRGKTNTGELFF
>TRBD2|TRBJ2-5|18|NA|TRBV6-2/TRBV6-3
TGTGCCAGCAGTTATCGGACTAGCGGGAGGGCGTGGGGAGAGACCCAGTACTTC
CASSYRTSGRAWGETQYF
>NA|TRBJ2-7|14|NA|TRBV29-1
TGCAGCGTTGATATCGGGGGACCCCCCTACGAGCAGTACTTC
CSVDIGGPPYEQYF
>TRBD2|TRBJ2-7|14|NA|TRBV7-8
TGTGCCAGCAGCTTCCATCAGGGAGGGTACGAGCAGTACTTC
CASSFHQGGYEQYF
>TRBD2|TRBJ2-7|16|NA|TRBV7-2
TGTGCCAGCAGCTTAGTTGGTAGCGGGAGGGCCTACGAGCAGTACTTC
CASSLVGSGRAYEQYF
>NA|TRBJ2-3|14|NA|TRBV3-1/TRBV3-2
TGTGCCAGCAGCCTCAGGGTAAGCACAGATACGCAGTATTTT
CASSLRVSTDTQYF
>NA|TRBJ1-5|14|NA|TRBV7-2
TGTGCCAGCAGCCTTGACAGGACCAATCAGCCCCAGCATTTT
CASSLDRTNQPQHF
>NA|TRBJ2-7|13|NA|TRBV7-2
TGTGCCAGCAGCACCTCAGGGGCCTACGAGCAGTACTTC
CASSTSGAYEQYF
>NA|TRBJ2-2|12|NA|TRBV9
TGTGCCAGCAGCGTAGCTATAGGGGAGCTGTTTTTT
CASSVAIGELFF
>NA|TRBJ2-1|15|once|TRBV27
TGTGCCAGCAGTTCACGGACGGTGGGCGTCAATGAGCAGTTCTTC
CASSSRTVGVNEQFF
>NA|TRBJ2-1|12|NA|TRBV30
TGTGCCTGGGGGACTGCTTACAATGAGCAGTTCTTC
CAWGTAYNEQFF
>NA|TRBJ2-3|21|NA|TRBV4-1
TGCGCCAGCAGCCAAGGATCTTTAATGTTCCCGATGGGACCTAAGACAGATACGCAGTATTTT
CASSQGSLMFPMGPKTDTQYF